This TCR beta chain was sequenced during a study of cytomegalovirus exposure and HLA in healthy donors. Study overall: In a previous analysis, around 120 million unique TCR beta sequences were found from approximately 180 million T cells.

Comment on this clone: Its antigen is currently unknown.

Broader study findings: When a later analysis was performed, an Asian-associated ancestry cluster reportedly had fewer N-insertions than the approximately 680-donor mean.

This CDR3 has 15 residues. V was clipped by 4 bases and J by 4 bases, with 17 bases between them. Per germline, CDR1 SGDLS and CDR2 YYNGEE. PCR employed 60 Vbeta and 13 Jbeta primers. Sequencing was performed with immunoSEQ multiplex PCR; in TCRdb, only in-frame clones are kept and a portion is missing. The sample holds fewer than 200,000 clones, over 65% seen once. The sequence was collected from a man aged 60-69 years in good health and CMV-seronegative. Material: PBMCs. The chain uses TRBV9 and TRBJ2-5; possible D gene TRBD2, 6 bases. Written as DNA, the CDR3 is TGTGCCAGCAGCCCATCATCTAGCGTTATAGAGACCCAGTACTTC. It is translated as CASSPSSSVIETQYF. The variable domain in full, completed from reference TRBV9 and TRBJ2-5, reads DSGVTQTPKHLITATGQRVTLRCSPRSGDLSVYWYQQSLDQGLQFLIQYYNGEERAKGNILERFSAQQFPDLHSELNLSSLELGDSALYFCASSPSSSVIETQYFGPGTRLLVL.